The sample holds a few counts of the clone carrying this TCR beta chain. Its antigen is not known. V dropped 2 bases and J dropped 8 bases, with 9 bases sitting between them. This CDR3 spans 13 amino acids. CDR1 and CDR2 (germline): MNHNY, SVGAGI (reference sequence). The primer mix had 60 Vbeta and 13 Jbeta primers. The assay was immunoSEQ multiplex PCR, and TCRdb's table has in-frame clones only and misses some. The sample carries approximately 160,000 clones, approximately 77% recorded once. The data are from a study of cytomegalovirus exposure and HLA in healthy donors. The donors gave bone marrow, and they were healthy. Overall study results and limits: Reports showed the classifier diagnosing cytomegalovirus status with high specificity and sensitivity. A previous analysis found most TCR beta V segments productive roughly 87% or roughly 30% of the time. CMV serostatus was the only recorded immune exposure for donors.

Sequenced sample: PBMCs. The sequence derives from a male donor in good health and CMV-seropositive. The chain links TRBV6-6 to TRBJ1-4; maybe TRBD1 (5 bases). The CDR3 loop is CASSYVGQEKLFF. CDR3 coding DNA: TGTGCCAGCAGTTACGTGGGGCAGGAAAAACTGTTTTTT.